A single sample gave rise to the 6 T cell receptor beta chains below, sequenced in a study of T cell changes during pregnancy in multiple sclerosis. This table comes from immunoSEQ multiplex PCR, and its TCRdb copy is limited to in-frame clones, with some not included. This table has about 74,000 clones, more than 75% appearing once. The material was peripheral blood, obtained in the third trimester of pregnancy. The source of these receptors is a female donor with multiple sclerosis, enrolled in a pregnancy study.

The rearrangement joins TRBV7-3 to TRBJ2-1, with 8 bases that match TRBD2. Trimming at V came to 3 bases and at J to 9 bases, leaving 4 bases not matched to a gene. The CDR3 is 13 residues long. Germline-derived CDR1 and CDR2 are SGHTA and FQGTGA. The DNA for the CDR3 is TGTGCCAGCAGCTTCGGGGGGGCCAGTGAGCAGTTCTTC. This translates into CASSFGGASEQFF.

V is TRBV7-2 and J is TRBJ1-5, with a tentative D call TRBD1 (5 bases). The ends were cut back, 4 bases at V and 6 bases at J, with 10 bases in the middle. CDR3 length: 13 residues. Germline V gene lookup returns CDR1 SGHTA and CDR2 FQGNSA. The CDR3 region has the DNA TGTGCCAGCAGCTCAGACAGATTTCAGCCCCAGCATTTT. Translating gives CASSSDRFQPQHF. The variable domain in full, completed from reference TRBV7-2 and TRBJ1-5, reads GAGVSQSPSNKVTEKGKDVELRCDPISGHTALYWYRQSLGQGLEFLIYFQGNSAPDKSGLPSDRFSAERTGGSVSTLTIQRTQQEDSAVYLCASSSDRFQPQHFGDGTRLSIL.

V and J are TRBV19 and TRBJ2-7; a weak D match, TRBD2 (7 bases). The germline gives CDR1 LNHDA, CDR2 SQIVND (reference sequence). Trimming stripped 10 bases from V and 4 bases from J, with 35 bases between. This CDR3 spans 19 amino acids. The DNA for the CDR3 is TGTGCCACCAACCCTGGGGGGGGCTACGTCGGTGAAAGCCATTACGAGCAGTACTTC. Protein sequence: CATNPGGGYVGESHYEQYF.

In its sample, this clone was seen once. The rearrangement uses TRBV6-1 and TRBJ2-7, with 9 bases matching TRBD1. V was clipped by 7 bases and J by 2 bases; unmatched bases: 9. Germline CDR1 is MNHNS and CDR2 is SASEGT. CDR3 length: 15 amino acids. The CDR3 nucleotides are TGTGCCAGCACCTTAGGGACAGGGCGAACCTACGAGCAGTACTTC. This translates into CASTLGTGRTYEQYF.

Concerning this clone itself: The limits of the CDR3 on the DNA are not certain, so only TCRdb's listed CDR3 is given. The V call is TRBV1, the J call TRBJ1-2. TRBV1 is a listed pseudogene. The CDR3 numbers 16 amino acids, ends counted. The CDR3 loop reads CTSSQVAAGTNYGYTF.

The chain joins TRBV29-1 to TRBJ1-4; TRBD1 might be the D (6 bases). CDR1 is SQVTM, CDR2 ANQGSEA, per germline. This CDR3 spans 12 amino acids. The germline V and J ends were trimmed by 7 bases and 8 bases, with 14 bases remaining between them. The CDR3 loop is CSAGTPSEKLFF. In DNA form, the CDR3 reads TGCAGCGCCGGGACACCGTCAGAAAAACTGTTTTTT.